Following are 30 T cell receptor beta chains from one sample sequenced in a study of cytomegalovirus exposure and HLA in healthy donors. The primer mix had 60 Vbeta and 13 Jbeta primers. The data were produced by immunoSEQ multiplex PCR, yet TCRdb's version contains in-frame clones alone and is incomplete. The sample consists of some 190,000 clones, more than 80% of them appearing once. The sample comprised PBMCs. All receptors come from a male donor in good health and CMV-seronegative.

The chain carries TRBV4-2 and TRBJ2-7; TRBD2 matches at 7 bases. There are 16 residues in the CDR3. CDR1 is LGHNA, CDR2 YNFKEQ, per germline. Losses at the gene ends were 0 bases for V and 3 bases for J; bases not matched to a gene: 8. The CDR3 DNA reads as TGTGCCAGCAGCCAAGAAGGGAGGGGTCAGGGCTACGAGCAGTACTTC. This encodes CASSQEGRGQGYEQYF.

Details on this clone: At one of its ends the junction is not consistent with the germline gene, which may arise from a read error. The CDR3 here is CACSMTGDNEQFF. The CDR3 bases are TGTGCCTGCAGTATGACAGGGGACAATGAGCAGTTCTTC. The V gene is TRBV6-5, the J gene TRBJ2-1, with 8 bases that match TRBD1. Germline-derived CDR1 and CDR2 are MNHEY and SVGAGI. The CDR3 contains 13 residues.

The V gene is TRBV5-6, the J gene TRBJ1-1; 11 positions agree with TRBD1. The V gene's germline CDR1 is SGHDT and CDR2 YYEEEE. The ends lost 4 bases at V and 4 bases at J; junction bases unmatched: 12. This CDR3 has 17 residues. The CDR3 reads CASSPRTGGFVVTEAFF. The CDR3 coding sequence is TGTGCCAGCAGCCCTCGGACAGGGGGCTTCGTGGTCACTGAAGCTTTCTTT.

This chain connects TRBV6-1 to TRBJ2-7; D unresolved. CDR1 is MNHNS, CDR2 SASEGT, per germline. CDR3 length equals 12 residues. CDR3 sequence (DNA): TGTGCCAGCAGTGACCGCGACCGGGCCACCAGGGTC. Translation: CASSDRDRATRV.

The V gene is TRBV7-9, the J gene TRBJ1-1; D perhaps matches TRBD1 (6 bases). The CDR3 spans 14 residues. CDR1 SEHNR and CDR2 FQNEAQ come from the germline V gene (reference sequence). The V gene lost 1 base and the J gene lost 1 base, with 7 bases spanning the gap. CDR3 bases: TGTGCCAGCAGCTTAGGACAGGAGAACACTGAAGCTTTCTTT. Translating gives CASSLGQENTEAFF.

This clone has only one observation. V is TRBV5-1 and J is TRBJ2-1, with 9 bases aligning to TRBD1. Germline values: CDR1 SGHRS, CDR2 YFSETQ. This CDR3 is built from 16 residues. Unmatched junction bases numbered 6, after V lost 2 bases and J lost 3 bases. This chain's CDR3 is CASSFSPTGGYNEQFF. Written as DNA, the CDR3 is TGCGCCAGCAGCTTTTCCCCGACAGGGGGCTACAATGAGCAGTTCTTC.

In its sample, this clone was seen a few times. This chain's CDR3 is CASSWDRGSYEQYF. The CDR3, as DNA: TGTGCCAGCAGCTGGGACAGGGGTTCCTACGAGCAGTACTTC. The J gene is TRBJ2-7, the V gene TRBV5-6, with 10 bases lining up with TRBD1. The V gene's germline CDR1 is SGHDT and CDR2 YYEEEE. The CDR3 totals 14 residues. The V gene end was trimmed by 3 bases and the J gene end by 1 base; junction bases not matched to a gene: 1.

The rearrangement joins TRBV7-9 to TRBJ2-5; D possibly corresponds to TRBD1 (6 bases). V gave up 5 bases and J gave up 5 bases, with 18 bases separating them. The CDR3 is 15 residues long. Germline V gives CDR1 SEHNR, CDR2 FQNEAQ (reference sequence). The CDR3 spells CASSVGLGALETQYF. CDR3 in DNA: TGTGCCAGCAGCGTAGGTTTGGGGGCGTTGGAGACCCAGTACTTC.

The chain carries TRBV7-2 and TRBJ2-7; 7 bases agree with TRBD1. The germline V gene encodes CDR1 SGHTA and CDR2 FQGNSA. The junction had 13 bases not matched to a gene; V was cut back by 2 bases and J by 0 bases. The CDR3 spans 18 residues. The CDR3 region has the DNA TGTGCCAGCAGCTTACCGGAATGGACAGGAAAACACTCCTACGAGCAGTACTTC. It translates to CASSLPEWTGKHSYEQYF. Variable domain in full (rest from reference TRBV7-2 and TRBJ2-7): GAGVSQSPSNKVTEKGKDVELRCDPISGHTALYWYRQSLGQGLEFLIYFQGNSAPDKSGLPSDRFSAERTGGSVSTLTIQRTQQEDSAVYLCASSLPEWTGKHSYEQYFGPGTRLTVT.

As regards this clone: Sequence at one end of the junction differs from germline and may be a read error. The chain couples TRBV4-1 to TRBJ1-5; D is possibly TRBD1 (5 bases). Germline values: CDR1 MGHRA, CDR2 YSYEKL. This CDR3 comprises 18 residues. The CDR3 DNA reads TGCGCCAGCAGGCAAGAAGGAGCAGGGTGGGAAAGCAATCAGCCCCAGCATTTT. This gives the protein CASRQEGAGWESNQPQHF.

This chain connects TRBV27 to TRBJ2-7, with D maybe TRBD2 (6 bases). V was pared by 1 base and J by 3 bases, with 13 bases between. The CDR3 is 15 amino acids. Germline assignment: CDR1 MNHEY and CDR2 SMNVEV (reference sequence). CDR3 nucleotides: TGTGCCAGCAGTTTATTCGCGGGGCCAAACTACGAGCAGTACTTC. This codes for CASSLFAGPNYEQYF.

The chain combines TRBV9 with TRBJ2-2, with D tentatively TRBD2 (5 bases). In germline, CDR1 is SGDLS, CDR2 YYNGEE. CDR3 length: 15 residues. V was trimmed by 7 bases and J by 5 bases, leaving 18 bases between them. DNA of the CDR3: TGTGCCAGCGGACCCGGGCCTAGCCCAACCGGGGAGCTGTTTTTT. As protein: CASGPGPSPTGELFF.

V is TRBV4-2 and J is TRBJ2-1, with 7 nucleotides matching TRBD1. Trimming at V came to 4 bases and at J to 8 bases, leaving 14 bases not matched to a gene. The CDR3 covers 16 residues. The germline V gene encodes CDR1 LGHNA and CDR2 YNFKEQ. This CDR3 reads CASSPTGTARGYEQFF. As DNA, the CDR3 is TGTGCCAGCAGCCCTACCGGGACAGCAAGGGGTTATGAGCAGTTCTTC.

This clone was observed a few times. This chain links TRBV2 with TRBJ1-5; the D gene is possibly TRBD1 (6 bases). The germline V gene encodes CDR1 SNHLY and CDR2 FYNNEI. CDR3 length equals 14 residues. The germline V and J ends were trimmed by 7 bases and 1 base, with 11 bases remaining between them. In DNA form, the CDR3 reads TGTGCCAGCAATGACAGGTGGAGCAATCAGCCCCAGCATTTT. Translated: CASNDRWSNQPQHF.

The chain uses TRBV19 and TRBJ2-2; 9 bases line up with TRBD2. V lost 6 bases and J lost 5; bases outside the gene matches: 10. The CDR3 is 16 amino acids. Germline CDR1 reads LNHDA; CDR2 reads SQIVND (reference sequence). The CDR3 loop reads CASRLIAGVHTGELFF. DNA for the CDR3: TGTGCCAGTAGGCTCATAGCGGGAGTGCATACCGGGGAGCTGTTTTTT. The variable domain in full, completed from reference TRBV19 and TRBJ2-2, reads DGGITQSPKYLFRKEGQNVTLSCEQNLNHDAMYWYRQDPGQGLRLIYYSQIVNDFQKGDIAEGYSVSREKKESFPLTVTSAQKNPTAFYLCASRLIAGVHTGELFFGEGSRLTVL.

This clone has only one observation. V is TRBV2 and J is TRBJ2-7, with 9 bases that match TRBD1. Per the germline V gene, CDR1 is SNHLY and CDR2 is FYNNEI. V was clipped by 4 bases and J by 3 bases; unmatched bases: 4. The CDR3 has 14 residues. CDR3 in DNA: TGTGCCAGCAGTGCCGGACAGGGGATCTACGAGCAGTACTTC. Amino acids: CASSAGQGIYEQYF.

The chain links TRBV10-3 to TRBJ1-1, with D possibly being TRBD1 (5 bases). V was cut by 0 bases and J by 8 bases, with 10 bases left in between. In germline, CDR1 is ENHRY, CDR2 SYGVKD. CDR3 length: 13 residues. CDR3: CAISESVAGEAFF. The CDR3 region has the DNA TGTGCCATCAGTGAGTCTGTGGCAGGGGAAGCTTTCTTT.

This sequence joins TRBV5-6 and TRBJ2-7; tentative D call: TRBD1 (6 bases). The CDR3 is 15 amino acids. The ends were cut back, 3 bases at V and 0 bases at J, with 13 bases in the middle. Germline-derived CDR1 and CDR2 are SGHDT and YYEEEE. The DNA of the CDR3 is TGTGCCAGCAGCTCGACAGGAGCCTTCTCCTACGAGCAGTACTTC. It yields the protein CASSSTGAFSYEQYF.

The chain is built from TRBV29-1 and TRBJ1-1; 7 bases are a match to TRBD1. The CDR3 length is 15 residues. The germline CDR1 and CDR2 sequences are SQVTM and ANQGSEA. Unmatched junction bases numbered 12, after V lost 6 bases and J lost 2 bases. In DNA form, the CDR3 reads TGCAGCGTCGTTTTTGACAGGGTGACAAACACTGAAGCTTTCTTT. This translates into CSVVFDRVTNTEAFF.

The sample holds one count of this clone. The CDR3 DNA follows: TGTGCCAGTGGAGACAGAATATATGGCTACACCTTC. This gives the protein CASGDRIYGYTF. This rearrangement joins TRBV19 to TRBJ1-2; possibly TRBD1 for D (5 bases). This CDR3 is 12 amino acids long. Germline CDR1 and CDR2: LNHDA and SQIVND (reference sequence). The ends were cut back, 8 bases at V and 5 bases at J, with 12 bases in the middle.

The gene calls are TRBV14 and TRBJ1-2; D might be TRBD1 (5 bases). This CDR3 is built from 15 residues. Trimming stripped 0 bases from V and 2 bases from J, with 10 bases between. CDR1 and CDR2 from the germline V gene are SGHDN and FVKESK. The CDR3 is CASSQDLDTNYGYTF. The CDR3 nucleotides read TGTGCCAGCAGCCAAGATCTGGACACCAACTATGGCTACACCTTC.

The chain links TRBV4-3 to TRBJ2-2; D perhaps matches TRBD2 (6 bases). This CDR3 has 21 residues. V lost 0 bases to trimming and J lost 6 bases, with 29 bases between them. In germline, CDR1 is LGHNA, CDR2 YSLEER. In nucleotides, the CDR3 is TGCGCCAGCAGCCAAGATCAGGAGATTGGGGACTCCCTAATTCAACCCGGGGAGCTGTTTTTT. This sequence encodes CASSQDQEIGDSLIQPGELFF.

This clone was seen just once. This sequence joins TRBV25-1 and TRBJ1-1, with 7 bases matching TRBD1. This CDR3 has 14 amino acids. Germline V lookup: CDR1 MGHDK, CDR2 SYGVNS. The trim removed 4 bases at V and 8 bases at J, leaving 10 bases unmatched. The CDR3 DNA follows: TGTGCCAGCAGTGGGGCCTACAGGGGACTCGAAGCTTTCTTT. Protein product: CASSGAYRGLEAFF.

The V and J genes are TRBV6-1 and TRBJ1-1, with 7 nucleotides matching TRBD1. Trimming at V came to 4 bases and at J to 7 bases, leaving 6 bases not matched to a gene. CDR3 length: 13 residues. The V gene's germline CDR1 is MNHNS and CDR2 SASEGT. CDR3 residues: CASSVQGTDEAFF. The CDR3 bases are TGTGCCAGCAGTGTACAGGGGACCGATGAAGCTTTCTTT.

This clone was recorded only once. J is TRBJ2-7 and V is TRBV9, with 7 bases fitting TRBD2. The CDR3 runs 16 residues. CDR1 is SGDLS and CDR2 is YYNGEE in the germline V gene. The junction had 9 bases not matched to a gene; V was cut back by 3 bases and J by 0 bases. CDR3 nucleotide sequence: TGTGCCAGCAGCGGGGGGGGAGGCGGCCCCTCCTACGAGCAGTACTTC. It encodes CASSGGGGGPSYEQYF. Looking up the rest from reference TRBV9 and TRBJ2-7 gives the full variable domain: DSGVTQTPKHLITATGQRVTLRCSPRSGDLSVYWYQQSLDQGLQFLIQYYNGEERAKGNILERFSAQQFPDLHSELNLSSLELGDSALYFCASSGGGGGPSYEQYFGPGTRLTVT.

This clone was seen only once. One end of the junction does not line up with germline, which may come from a read error. J is TRBJ1-2 and V is TRBV30, with D unresolved. CDR3 length equals 13 residues. Germline lookup yields CDR1 GTSNPN and CDR2 SVGIG (reference sequence). Here the CDR3 DNA reads TGTGCCTGGAGCCCTTTCTCTAACTATGGCTACCCCTTC. This codes for CAWSPFSNYGYPF.

The chain links TRBV7-2 to TRBJ2-6, with TRBD1 as a possible D gene (5 bases). The germline CDR1 and CDR2 sequences are SGHTA and FQGNSA. The CDR3 has 16 amino acids. V was trimmed by 5 bases and J by 0 bases, leaving 11 bases between them. The CDR3 DNA is TGTGCCAGCAGCGTTACGACAGACTCTGGGGCCAACGTCCTGACTTTC. It yields the protein CASSVTTDSGANVLTF.

The V call is TRBV5-4, the J call TRBJ1-1; D is perhaps TRBD1 (6 bases). V was trimmed by 0 bases and J by 1 base, leaving 13 bases between them. This CDR3 has 16 residues. Per germline, CDR1 SGHNT and CDR2 YYREEE (reference sequence). The CDR3 protein is CASSLAPGHPNTEAFF. The CDR3 DNA is TGTGCCAGCAGCTTGGCCCCGGGACACCCGAACACTGAAGCTTTCTTT.

The genes are TRBV27 and TRBJ1-6, with D possibly being TRBD1 (5 bases). The CDR3 totals 14 residues. Trimming shortened V by 5 bases and J by 7 bases, and 12 bases separated the two germline ends. Germline CDR1 and CDR2: MNHEY and SMNVEV (reference sequence). CDR3 in amino acids: CASSQAGGNSPLHF. CDR3 sequence (DNA): TGTGCCAGCAGTCAAGCGGGGGGGAATTCACCCCTCCACTTT.

The V call is TRBV6-5, the J call TRBJ1-2; tentative D call: TRBD1 (6 bases). CDR3 size: 12 residues. Germline-derived CDR1 and CDR2 are MNHEY and SVGAGI. V was pared by 6 bases and J by 7 bases, with 12 bases between. The CDR3 DNA reads TGTGCCAGCAGAAGGGGGACGGGTGGCTACACCTTC. Translated: CASRRGTGGYTF.